These 10 T cell receptor beta chains came from one sample sequenced in a study of shared clonotypes between healthy human individuals. Data came from immunoSEQ multiplex PCR; TCRdb stores just in-frame clones and leaves some out. The sample records fewer than 100,000 clones, roughly 69% being singletons. Sequenced material: memory CD8+ T cells sorted from blood. The subset: CD45RO+ cells pooled with CCR7-negative TemRA cells. The receptors were gathered from a man between 25 and 39 years old in good health.

This clone came up once. V is TRBV4-3 and J is TRBJ2-7; the D gene is possibly TRBD2 (6 bases). This CDR3 is 15 amino acids long. Germline V gives CDR1 LGHNA, CDR2 YSLEER. V lost 1 base, J lost 2 bases, and 12 bases lay in between. Here the CDR3 reads CASSQGAGSAYEQYF. The DNA for the CDR3 is TGCGCCAGCAGCCAAGGGGCGGGATCTGCCTACGAGCAGTACTTC.

The chain is built from TRBV19 and TRBJ2-2; the D gene is possibly TRBD1 (6 bases). The germline V gene encodes CDR1 LNHDA and CDR2 SQIVND (reference sequence). V lost 1 base to trimming and J lost 1 base, with 10 bases between them. The CDR3 is 16 residues long. The CDR3 DNA reads as TGTGCCAGTAGTATAGTTACAGGGATGAACACCGGGGAGCTGTTTTTT. This codes for CASSIVTGMNTGELFF.

This CDR3 reads CASSRTNHEQFF. As DNA, the CDR3 is TGTGCCAGCTCCCGGACTAATCATGAGCAGTTCTTC. This chain joins TRBV2 and TRBJ2-1; D possibly corresponds to TRBD2 (6 bases). This CDR3 comprises 12 residues. The V and J ends lost 8 bases and 8 bases respectively, with 13 bases between them. Germline CDR1 is SNHLY and CDR2 is FYNNEI.

As DNA, the CDR3 is TGCAGCTCTAGAATTCCAGATACGCAGTATTTT. It yields the protein CSSRIPDTQYF. The V and J genes are TRBV29-1 and TRBJ2-3; D gene uncertain. V lost 8 bases to trimming and J lost 4 bases, with 10 bases between them. Looked up from germline, CDR1 is SQVTM and CDR2 is ANQGSEA. This CDR3 comprises 11 residues.

This clone came up many times. The chain employs TRBV29-1 and TRBJ1-2, with unresolved D. The CDR3 contains 11 residues. The V end was cut by 6 bases, the J end by 3 bases, with 8 bases between. Germline V gene data show CDR1 as SQVTM and CDR2 as ANQGSEA. CDR3 sequence reads: CSVREDYGYTF. CDR3 nucleotides: TGCAGCGTGAGGGAAGACTATGGCTACACCTTC. The whole variable domain, filled in from reference TRBV29-1 and TRBJ1-2, reads SAVISQKPSRDICQRGTSLTIQCQVDSQVTMMFWYRQQPGQSLTLIATANQGSEATYESGFVIDKFPISRPNLTFSTLTVSNMSPEDSSIYLCSVREDYGYTFGSGTRLTVV.

This clone was picked up a small number of times. This chain joins TRBV30 and TRBJ2-5; 11 nucleotides line up with TRBD1. Germline V gene data show CDR1 as GTSNPN and CDR2 as SVGIG (reference sequence). V dropped 2 bases and J dropped 5; count of bases not matched to a gene: 7. The CDR3 has 15 residues. CDR3: CAWSLTGTGGETQYF. The CDR3 DNA sequence: TGTGCCTGGAGTCTCACCGGGACAGGGGGGGAGACCCAGTACTTC.

The chain uses TRBV7-2 and TRBJ1-1; 7 positions match TRBD1. CDR1 and CDR2 from the germline V gene are SGHTA and FQGNSA. The CDR3 has 16 residues. J lost 0 bases, V lost 2 bases, and 6 bases had no gene match. CDR3 DNA: TGTGCCAGCAGCTTAAGACCGACAGGGATGAACACTGAAGCTTTCTTT. Amino acid sequence: CASSLRPTGMNTEAFF. Supplemented by reference TRBV7-2 and TRBJ1-1, the full variable domain reads GAGVSQSPSNKVTEKGKDVELRCDPISGHTALYWYRQSLGQGLEFLIYFQGNSAPDKSGLPSDRFSAERTGGSVSTLTIQRTQQEDSAVYLCASSLRPTGMNTEAFFGQGTRLTVV.

This clone was seen ten or more times. The CDR3 DNA reads TGTGCCAGCAGTGACCTGGGTGGCTCTGGGGCCAACGTCCTGACTTTC. Protein: CASSDLGGSGANVLTF. The chain couples TRBV6-4 to TRBJ2-6; D call uncertain. This CDR3 spans 16 amino acids. Germline V CDR1 and CDR2: MRHNA, SNTAGT. Trimming took off 2 bases at V and 0 bases at J, with 8 bases between the two ends.

This clone was counted ten times or more. The J gene is TRBJ2-3, the V gene TRBV9; no reliable D call. With 4 bases removed from V and 2 bases from J, the gap between germline ends came to 11 bases. This CDR3 comprises 14 residues. Germline V lookup: CDR1 SGDLS, CDR2 YYNGEE. This chain's CDR3 is CASSTGSSTDTQYF. CDR3 DNA sequence: TGTGCCAGCAGCACCGGCTCCTCCACAGATACGCAGTATTTT. The entire variable domain, with the rest obtained from reference TRBV9 and TRBJ2-3, is as follows: DSGVTQTPKHLITATGQRVTLRCSPRSGDLSVYWYQQSLDQGLQFLIQYYNGEERAKGNILERFSAQQFPDLHSELNLSSLELGDSALYFCASSTGSSTDTQYFGPGTRLTVL.

The chain is built from TRBV29-1 and TRBJ2-3; 7 bases agree with TRBD1. The CDR3 is made up of 12 amino acids. CDR1 is SQVTM and CDR2 is ANQGSEA in the germline V gene. V lost 6 bases, J lost 0 bases, and 0 bases stayed unmatched. The CDR3 reads CSVDRSTDTQYF. In nucleotides, the CDR3 is TGCAGCGTGGACAGGAGCACAGATACGCAGTATTTT.